The 22 T cell receptor beta chains given below trace back to one sample, sequenced in a study of T cell responses to AZD1222 COVID-19 vaccine. The method was immunoSEQ multiplex PCR; TCRdb's version includes in-frame clones alone and lacks a portion of them. Of around 100,000 clones listed, over 70% are singletons. Sequences were derived from peripheral blood, sampled on day 0 of AZD1222 vaccination. These receptors all come from an adult in good health.

The chain couples TRBV28 to TRBJ1-2; D call uncertain. Germline CDR1 MDHEN, CDR2 SYDVKM. The CDR3 has 11 residues. Trimming removed 7 bases at V and 8 bases at J, with 11 bases between. The CDR3 DNA sequence: TGTGCCAGCAATAGGATGTCGGGCTACACCTTC. It encodes CASNRMSGYTF.

The V and J genes are TRBV28 and TRBJ2-2; no clear D gene. The CDR3 contains 13 residues. V was clipped by 3 bases and J by 5 bases, with 7 bases between them. Germline CDR1 is MDHEN and CDR2 is SYDVKM. CDR3 loop: CASSFIPTGELFF. DNA of the CDR3: TGTGCCAGCAGTTTCATCCCGACCGGGGAGCTGTTTTTT.

The gene calls are TRBV3-1 (or the pseudogene TRBV3-2) and TRBJ2-1; either TRBD1 or TRBD2 may supply D (6 bases each). V lost 4 bases and J lost 3, with 22 bases in between. This CDR3 comprises 18 residues. Germline V gives CDR1 LGHDT, CDR2 YNNKEL (reference sequence). The DNA for the CDR3 is TGTGCCAGCAGCCCTGGAGGAGGGGGAAGGGCACTCTACAATGAGCAGTTCTTC. This translates into CASSPGGGGRALYNEQFF.

The chain has TRBV3-1 (or the pseudogene TRBV3-2) and TRBJ1-6; no clear D. The CDR3 spans 14 residues. Between the trimmed V and J ends, which lost 0 bases and 11 bases, there was a span of 11 bases. Germline loops: CDR1 LGHDT, CDR2 YNNKEL (reference sequence). This CDR3 reads CASSQDWESAPLHF. Here the CDR3 DNA reads TGTGCCAGCAGCCAAGATTGGGAGTCGGCACCCCTCCACTTT.

The rearrangement uses TRBV7-3 and TRBJ1-1; a possible D gene is TRBD1 (6 bases). CDR3 size: 14 residues. Per the germline V gene, CDR1 is SGHTA and CDR2 is FQGTGA. With 5 bases removed from V and 7 bases from J, the gap between germline ends came to 17 bases. The CDR3: CASSHKGGIGEAFF. For the CDR3, the DNA is TGTGCCAGCAGCCACAAGGGGGGGATCGGTGAAGCTTTCTTT. Full variable domain (missing parts from reference TRBV7-3 and TRBJ1-1): GAGVSQTPSNKVTEKGKYVELRCDPISGHTALYWYRQSLGQGPEFLIYFQGTGAADDSGLPNDRFFAVRPEGSVSTLKIQRTERGDSAVYLCASSHKGGIGEAFFGQGTRLTVV.

The genes are TRBV27 and TRBJ1-4; unclear D gene. CDR1 and CDR2 from the germline V gene are MNHEY and SMNVEV (reference sequence). This CDR3 has 14 amino acids. The germline V and J ends were trimmed by 2 bases and 6 bases, with 10 bases remaining between them. The CDR3 nucleotides are TGTGCCAGCAGTTTACAGGCGGTTCATGAAAAACTGTTTTTT. Translated: CASSLQAVHEKLFF.

The V call is TRBV2, the J call TRBJ1-2; no clear D gene. This CDR3 region has 15 residues. Germline V CDR1 and CDR2: SNHLY, FYNNEI. Trimming took 3 bases from V and 6 from J, leaving 17 bases between them. CDR3: CASSEETRPRNGYTF. The CDR3 nucleotides read TGTGCCAGCAGTGAGGAGACAAGACCGAGAAATGGCTACACCTTC.

V is TRBV4-2 and J is TRBJ1-2; 7 bases are shared with TRBD1. Germline trimming cut 1 base from V and 6 bases from J; bases unmatched to any gene: 2. The CDR3 is 13 amino acids. Germline-derived CDR1 and CDR2 are LGHNA and YNFKEQ. CDR3 in DNA: TGTGCCAGCAGCCAAGCAGGGGGGGATGGCTACACCTTC. As protein: CASSQAGGDGYTF.

The chain joins TRBV5-1 to TRBJ2-3; a weak D match, TRBD1 (5 bases). Germline lookup yields CDR1 SGHRS and CDR2 YFSETQ. CDR3 length: 16 amino acids. Trimming cost V 0 bases and J 0 bases, with 11 bases left between them. The CDR3 here is CASSLADRTSTDTQYF. CDR3 coding DNA: TGCGCCAGCAGCTTGGCCGACAGAACAAGCACAGATACGCAGTATTTT. The variable domain in full, completed from reference TRBV5-1 and TRBJ2-3, reads KAGVTQTPRYLIKTRGQQVTLSCSPISGHRSVSWYQQTPGQGLQFLFEYFSETQRNKGNFPGRFSGRQFSNSRSEMNVSTLELGDSALYLCASSLADRTSTDTQYFGPGTRLTVL.

V usage is TRBV5-1 and J usage is TRBJ1-3; D is ambiguous. Germline V CDR1 and CDR2: SGHRS, YFSETQ. The CDR3 has 16 residues. Trimming pared 4 bases from V and 0 bases from J, leaving 14 bases between. This CDR3 is CASSPAELYSGNTIYF. Here the CDR3 DNA reads TGCGCCAGCAGCCCGGCAGAACTATACTCTGGAAACACCATATATTTT.

The rearrangement uses TRBV18 and TRBJ1-5, with unresolved D. The CDR3 is 14 amino acids. Germline CDR1 and CDR2: KGHSH and LQKENI. V dropped 5 bases and J dropped 2 bases, with 10 bases sitting between them. For the CDR3, the DNA is TGTGCCAGCTCAGGCAGTCGGGGCAATCAGCCCCAGCATTTT. Amino acids: CASSGSRGNQPQHF.

Of note for this clone: The same CDR3 also results from other DNA sequences found in this sample. The rearrangement links TRBV9 to TRBJ1-2; 7 nucleotides line up with TRBD1. V shed 1 base and J 4 bases; nucleotides not matched to a gene: 10. The CDR3 length is 16 residues. Per germline, CDR1 SGDLS and CDR2 YYNGEE. The CDR3: CASSVTLGQTGYGYTF. The CDR3, as DNA: TGTGCCAGCAGCGTAACTTTGGGACAGACAGGCTATGGCTACACCTTC.

The chain carries TRBV11-1 and TRBJ2-1; maybe TRBD1 (5 bases). Trimming stripped 1 base from V and 5 bases from J, with 6 bases between. The CDR3 has 13 residues. Germline assignment: CDR1 SGHAT and CDR2 FQDESV (reference sequence). The CDR3 nucleotides read TGTGCCAGCAGCTTAGAACAGGACAATGAGCAGTTCTTC. Its translation: CASSLEQDNEQFF. Supplemented by reference TRBV11-1 and TRBJ2-1, the full variable domain reads EAEVAQSPRYKITEKSQAVAFWCDPISGHATLYWYRQILGQGPELLVQFQDESVVDDSQLPKDRFSAERLKGVDSTLKIQPAELGDSAMYLCASSLEQDNEQFFGPGTRLTVL.

The J gene is TRBJ2-3, the V gene TRBV5-1; 7 nucleotides match TRBD2. CDR3 size: 14 residues. The V gene's germline CDR1 is SGHRS and CDR2 YFSETQ. V lost 2 bases, J lost 6 bases, and 6 bases stayed unmatched. The CDR3 spells CASSLRGGPDTQYF. CDR3 nucleotide sequence: TGCGCCAGCAGCTTACGGGGAGGGCCGGATACGCAGTATTTT.

The V and J genes are TRBV5-4 and TRBJ1-2; no clear D. Germline V gene lookup returns CDR1 SGHNT and CDR2 YYREEE (reference sequence). Trimming took 2 bases from V and 4 from J, leaving 15 bases between them. This CDR3 has 15 residues. DNA for the CDR3: TGTGCCAGCAGCTTTTCTGGGCCAGGATCCTATGGCTACACCTTC. Amino acids: CASSFSGPGSYGYTF.

This clone showed up just once. The gene calls are TRBV4-2 and TRBJ1-1, with D perhaps TRBD1 (5 bases). Trimming pared 0 bases from V and 6 bases from J, leaving 17 bases between. Germline lookup yields CDR1 LGHNA and CDR2 YNFKEQ. This CDR3 spans 16 amino acids. CDR3 bases: TGTGCCAGCAGCCAAGAGGGGCTGGGGGAAGTCGCTGAAGCTTTCTTT. It yields the protein CASSQEGLGEVAEAFF.

This clone has only one observation. The V and J genes are TRBV11-2 and TRBJ2-7; TRBD2 matches at 13 bases. V shed 4 bases, J shed 4 bases, and the junction held 7 bases outside the gene matches. The germline V gene encodes CDR1 SGHAT and CDR2 FQNNGV. This CDR3 comprises 16 residues. The CDR3 reads CASSSRTSGGAYEQYF. The CDR3, as DNA: TGTGCCAGCAGCTCTCGGACTAGCGGGGGAGCTTACGAGCAGTACTTC.

The chain links TRBV18 to TRBJ1-6, with 7 bases identical to TRBD1. Trimming removed 2 bases from V and 10 bases from J; junction bases left unmatched: 5. This CDR3 is 14 amino acids long. Germline lookup yields CDR1 KGHSH and CDR2 LQKENI. As DNA, the CDR3 is TGTGCCAGCTCACCAGTCCAGGGGGGCTCACCCCTCCACTTT. It codes for CASSPVQGGSPLHF.

This sequence joins TRBV29-1 and TRBJ2-7, with 7 bases fitting TRBD2. The trim removed 6 bases at V and 2 bases at J, leaving 10 bases unmatched. CDR1 is SQVTM, CDR2 ANQGSEA, per germline. CDR3 length: 14 residues. The CDR3 region has the DNA TGCAGCGTGTCCGGGAGGTCAGTCGCCTACGAGCAGTACTTC. Its protein is CSVSGRSVAYEQYF.

This chain joins TRBV28 and TRBJ2-3; tentatively, D is TRBD2 (7 bases). Germline CDR1 is MDHEN and CDR2 is SYDVKM. Deletions cut 2 bases from V and 2 bases from J, with 20 bases between. The CDR3 consists of 18 residues. This CDR3 is CASSLGRRGLRFTDTQYF. The CDR3 DNA follows: TGTGCCAGCAGTTTAGGGAGGCGGGGGCTCCGTTTCACAGATACGCAGTATTTT.

The chain uses TRBV4-2 and TRBJ2-7; the match to TRBD2 covers 10 bases. V shed 0 bases and J 4 bases; nucleotides not matched to a gene: 6. Germline V CDR1 and CDR2: LGHNA, YNFKEQ. CDR3 length equals 16 residues. CDR3 nucleotide sequence: TGTGCCAGCAGCCAAGAAGGGAGCGGGGGGGCTTACGAGCAGTACTTC. It translates to CASSQEGSGGAYEQYF.

This clone was seen once. The genes are TRBV15 and TRBJ1-6, with TRBD1 matching over 8 bases. V lost 0 bases to trimming and J lost 7 bases; unmatched junction nucleotides: 5. CDR3 length: 16 residues. Germline V gene data show CDR1 as LNHNV and CDR2 as YYDKDF (reference sequence). In DNA form, the CDR3 reads TGTGCCACCAGCAGAGATATCGACAGGGGAAATTCACCCCTCCACTTT. Residues: CATSRDIDRGNSPLHF.